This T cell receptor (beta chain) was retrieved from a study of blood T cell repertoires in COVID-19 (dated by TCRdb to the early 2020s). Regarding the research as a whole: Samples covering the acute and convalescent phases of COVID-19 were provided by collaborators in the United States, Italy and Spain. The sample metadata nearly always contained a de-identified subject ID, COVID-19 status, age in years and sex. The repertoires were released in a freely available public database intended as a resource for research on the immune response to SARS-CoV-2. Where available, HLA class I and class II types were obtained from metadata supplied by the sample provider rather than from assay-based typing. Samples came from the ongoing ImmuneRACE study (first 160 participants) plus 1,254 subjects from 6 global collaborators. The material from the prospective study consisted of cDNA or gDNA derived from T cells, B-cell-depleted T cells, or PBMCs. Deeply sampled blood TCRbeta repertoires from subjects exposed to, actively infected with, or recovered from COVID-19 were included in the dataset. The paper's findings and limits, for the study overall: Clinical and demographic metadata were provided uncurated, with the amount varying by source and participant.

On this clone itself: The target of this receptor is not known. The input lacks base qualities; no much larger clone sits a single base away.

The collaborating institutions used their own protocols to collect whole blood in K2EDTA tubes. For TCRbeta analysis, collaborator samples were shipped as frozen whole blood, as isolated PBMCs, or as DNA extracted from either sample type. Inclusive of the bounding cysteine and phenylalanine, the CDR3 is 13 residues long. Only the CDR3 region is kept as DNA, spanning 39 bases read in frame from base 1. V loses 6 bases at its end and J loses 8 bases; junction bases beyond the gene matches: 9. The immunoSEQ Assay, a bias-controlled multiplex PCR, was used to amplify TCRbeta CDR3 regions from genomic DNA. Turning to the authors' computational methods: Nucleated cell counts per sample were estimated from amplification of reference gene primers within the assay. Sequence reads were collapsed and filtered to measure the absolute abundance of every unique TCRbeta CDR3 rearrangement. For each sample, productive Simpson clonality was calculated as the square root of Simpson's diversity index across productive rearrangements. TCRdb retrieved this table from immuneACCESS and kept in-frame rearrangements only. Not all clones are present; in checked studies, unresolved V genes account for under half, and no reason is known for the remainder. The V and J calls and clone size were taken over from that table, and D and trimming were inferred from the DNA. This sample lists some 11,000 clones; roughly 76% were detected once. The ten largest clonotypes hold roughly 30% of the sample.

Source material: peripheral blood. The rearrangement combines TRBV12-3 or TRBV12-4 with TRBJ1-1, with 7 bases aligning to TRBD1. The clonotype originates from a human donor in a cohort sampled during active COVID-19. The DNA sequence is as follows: TGTGCCAGCAGCCCTAGACAGGGAACGGAAGCTTTCTTT. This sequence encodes CASSPRQGTEAFF.